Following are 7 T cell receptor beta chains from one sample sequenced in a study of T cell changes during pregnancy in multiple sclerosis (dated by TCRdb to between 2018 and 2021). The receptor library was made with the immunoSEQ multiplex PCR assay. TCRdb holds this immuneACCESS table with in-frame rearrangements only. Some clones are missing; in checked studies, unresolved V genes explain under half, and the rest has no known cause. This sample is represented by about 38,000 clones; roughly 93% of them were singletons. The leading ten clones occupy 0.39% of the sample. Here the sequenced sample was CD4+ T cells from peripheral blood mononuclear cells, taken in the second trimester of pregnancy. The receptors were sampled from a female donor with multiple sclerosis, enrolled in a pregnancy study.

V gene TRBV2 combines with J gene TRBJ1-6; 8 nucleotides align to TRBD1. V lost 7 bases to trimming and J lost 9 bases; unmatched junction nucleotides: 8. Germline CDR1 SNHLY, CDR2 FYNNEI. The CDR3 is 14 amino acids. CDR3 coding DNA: TGTGCCAGCAAGACACAGGGGGTCGGTTCACCCCTCCACTTT. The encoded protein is CASKTQGVGSPLHF.

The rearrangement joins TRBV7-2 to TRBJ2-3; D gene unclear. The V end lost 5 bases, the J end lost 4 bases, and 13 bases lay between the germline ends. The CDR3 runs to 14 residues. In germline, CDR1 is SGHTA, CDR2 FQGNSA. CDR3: CASSLGPGPDTQYF. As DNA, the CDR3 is TGTGCCAGCAGCCTCGGCCCAGGTCCAGATACGCAGTATTTT.

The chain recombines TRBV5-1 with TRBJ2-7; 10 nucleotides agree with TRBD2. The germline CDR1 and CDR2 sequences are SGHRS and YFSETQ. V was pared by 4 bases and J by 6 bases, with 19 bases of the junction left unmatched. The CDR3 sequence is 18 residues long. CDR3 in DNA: TGCGCCAGCAGCGACCGCTCTAGCGGGAGTGGTGCGATGGGCGAGCAGTACTTC. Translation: CASSDRSSGSGAMGEQYF.

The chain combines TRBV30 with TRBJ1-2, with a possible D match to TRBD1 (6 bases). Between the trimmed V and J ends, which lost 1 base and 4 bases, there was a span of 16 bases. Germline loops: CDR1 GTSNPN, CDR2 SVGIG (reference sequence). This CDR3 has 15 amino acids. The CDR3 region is CAWSGARAGAYGYTF. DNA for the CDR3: TGTGCCTGGAGTGGCGCCAGGGCGGGGGCCTATGGCTACACCTTC. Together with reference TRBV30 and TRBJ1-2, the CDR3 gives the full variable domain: SQTIHQWPATLVQPVGSPLSLECTVEGTSNPNLYWYRQAAGRGLQLLFYSVGIGQISSEVPQNLSASRPQDRQFILSSKKLLLSDSGFYLCAWSGARAGAYGYTFGSGTRLTVV.

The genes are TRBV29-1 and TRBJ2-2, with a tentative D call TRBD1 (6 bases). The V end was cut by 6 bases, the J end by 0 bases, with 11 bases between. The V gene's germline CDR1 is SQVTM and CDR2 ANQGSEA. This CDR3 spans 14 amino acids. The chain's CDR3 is CSVRGRTNTGELFF. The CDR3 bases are TGCAGCGTCAGGGGTCGGACGAACACCGGGGAGCTGTTTTTT.

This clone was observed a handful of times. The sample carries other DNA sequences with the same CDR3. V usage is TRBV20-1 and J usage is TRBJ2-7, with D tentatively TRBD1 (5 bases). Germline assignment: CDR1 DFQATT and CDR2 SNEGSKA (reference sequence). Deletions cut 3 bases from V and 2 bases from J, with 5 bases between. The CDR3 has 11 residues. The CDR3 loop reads CSARDTYEQYF. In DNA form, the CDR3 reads TGCAGTGCTAGGGACACCTACGAGCAGTACTTC.

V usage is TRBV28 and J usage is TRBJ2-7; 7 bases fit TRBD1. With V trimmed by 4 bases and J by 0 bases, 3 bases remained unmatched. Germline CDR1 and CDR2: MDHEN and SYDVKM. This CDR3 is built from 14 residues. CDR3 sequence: CASSSTGSSYEQYF. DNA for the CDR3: TGTGCCAGCAGTTCGACAGGGAGCTCCTACGAGCAGTACTTC. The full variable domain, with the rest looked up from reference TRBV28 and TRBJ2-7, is DVKVTQSSRYLVKRTGEKVFLECVQDMDHENMFWYRQDPGLGLRLIYFSYDVKMKEKGDIPEGYSVSREKKERFSLILESASTNQTSMYLCASSSTGSSYEQYFGPGTRLTVT.